This T cell receptor (beta chain) is from a study of blood T cell repertoires in COVID-19. About the study: Samples came from the United States, Italy and Spain, spanning acute and convalescent COVID-19. In each case, the material was cDNA or gDNA derived from T cells, B-cell-depleted T cells, or PBMCs.

Per the authors' pipeline: Reference gene primer amplification gave estimated nucleated cell counts. TCRdb's table, derived via immunoSEQ multiplex PCR, lists solely in-frame clones and lacks some. Clone size and the V and J calls come from that table; the DNA yielded D and trimming. Of under 400,000 clones detected, 90% appear once; the ten largest clones hold around 6.3%. Germline CDR1 is MGHRA and CDR2 is YSYEKL. This CDR3 region has 17 residues. Losses at the gene ends were 2 bases for V and 0 bases for J; bases not matched to a gene: 9. This TCR was recovered from a man between 18 and 35 years old with active or convalescent COVID-19. Sequences were obtained from peripheral blood. The V and J genes are TRBV4-1 and TRBJ2-7, with TRBD2 identical over 8 bases. The CDR3 region has the DNA TGCGCCAGCAGCCAAAACCCTGCGGGACTAGGCTCCTACGAGCAGTACTTC. Protein: CASSQNPAGLGSYEQYF.